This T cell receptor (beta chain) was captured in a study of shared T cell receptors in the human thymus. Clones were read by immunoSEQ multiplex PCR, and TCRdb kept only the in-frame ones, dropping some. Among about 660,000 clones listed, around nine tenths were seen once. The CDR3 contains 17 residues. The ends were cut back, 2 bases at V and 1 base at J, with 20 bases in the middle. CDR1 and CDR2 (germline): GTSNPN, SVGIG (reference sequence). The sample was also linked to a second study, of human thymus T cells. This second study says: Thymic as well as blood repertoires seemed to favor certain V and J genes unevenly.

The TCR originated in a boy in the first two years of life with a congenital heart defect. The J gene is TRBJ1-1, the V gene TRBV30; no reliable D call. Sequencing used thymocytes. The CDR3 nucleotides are TGTGCCTGGAGTCCCCCCCAAGCGCGGGGAGAGAACACTGAAGCTTTCTTT. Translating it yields CAWSPPQARGENTEAFF.